The clone carrying this T cell receptor (beta chain) appeared a few times. Its antigen is still unknown. With a J-beta primer mix and a sample-barcoded 5' primer, a second PCR ran 7 to 11 cycles. Each CDR3 protein gets one entry after TCRdb re-called the 5' RACE reads with MiXCR. The sample has some 1.5 million distinct CDR3 sequences; under 55% are singletons. The data belong to a study of blood T cells in healthy people across ages. Germline loops: CDR1 DFQATT, CDR2 SNEGSKA (reference sequence). V dropped 4 bases and J dropped 9; count of bases not matched to a gene: 8. The CDR3 is 13 residues long. The study's findings and limits: Roughly linear declines in TCR beta diversity per million T cells occurred with age.

The rearrangement links TRBV20-1 to TRBJ2-1; 8 nucleotides agree with TRBD2. What was sequenced was blood. This receptor was obtained from a woman aged 18-29 years in good health. The CDR3 is CSATPGTRSEQFF. The CDR3 region has the DNA TGCAGTGCTACCCCCGGGACTAGGAGTGAGCAGTTCTTC.